This TCR beta chain was identified during a study of blood T cell repertoires in COVID-19. In the study overall: The United States, Italy and Spain were the sources of the acute and convalescent COVID-19 samples.

This CDR3 comprises 13 residues. The germline V gene has CDR1 LNHDA and CDR2 SQIVND (reference sequence). The ends were cut back, 3 bases at V and 0 bases at J, with 6 bases in the middle. Participants came from fewer than 25 US areas, aged roughly 18 to 95 years. Cohort allocation depended upon clinical history that participants reported. Authors' methods: Estimation of nucleated cell counts relied on the amplification of reference gene primers. Some clones are missing from TCRdb's copy, which holds only in-frame ones; the method was immunoSEQ multiplex PCR. That table is the source of V, J and clone size, and D and trimming were worked out from the DNA. The sample lists around 210,000 clones; roughly 90% were seen once.

The chain joins TRBV19 to TRBJ2-7; D remains ambiguous. The sequencing sample was made of PBMCs or T cells enriched from blood (not recorded which). The TCR comes from a young woman who had recovered from COVID-19. Written as DNA, the CDR3 is TGTGCCAGTAGTATCCGGGTCTCCTACGAGCAGTACTTC. It is translated as CASSIRVSYEQYF.